This passage covers 27 T cell receptor beta chains from one sample sequenced in a study of T cell repertoires in cytomegalovirus infection. These TCRs' antigens remain unknown. From the reads, TCRdb called clonotypes with MiXCR, one entry per CDR3 protein. The sample contains 100,000 to 150,000 distinct CDR3 sequences, roughly 32% of which appear only once. The starting material was CD8+ T cells from cultured PBMCs, obtained from culture after CMV antigen stimulation. These TCRs come from a human donor in good health (CMV status not recorded). Some clones in this sample may be carry-over from other donors' samples.

This clonotype was seen a handful of times. V is TRBV7-2 and J is TRBJ2-5; tentative D call: TRBD1 (6 bases). Deletions cut 3 bases from V and 0 bases from J, with 20 bases between. The CDR3 has 18 residues. CDR1 and CDR2 from the germline V gene are SGHTA and FQGNSA. CDR3 DNA: TGTGCCAGCAGCTTGGGGGCGTCCGGAATCCCCTACCAAGAGACCCAGTACTTC. Its protein is CASSLGASGIPYQETQYF.

The rearrangement links TRBV5-1 to TRBJ1-2; D is perhaps TRBD1 (5 bases). This CDR3 is built from 15 residues. V was pared by 0 bases and J by 8 bases, with 17 bases between. The germline gives CDR1 SGHRS, CDR2 YFSETQ. The CDR3 DNA reads as TGCGCCAGCAGCTTGGCGGGACTGTCTTCTCGCGGCTACACCTTC. Its protein is CASSLAGLSSRGYTF.

This clonotype was seen a few times. The chain uses TRBV27 and TRBJ2-7, with no clear D. This CDR3 is 13 amino acids long. Germline V CDR1 and CDR2: MNHEY, SMNVEV (reference sequence). V lost 4 bases, J lost 2 bases, and 9 bases lay in between. The CDR3: CASSWGSAYEQYF. DNA for the CDR3: TGTGCCAGCAGTTGGGGATCTGCCTACGAGCAGTACTTC.

The rearrangement links TRBV12-3 or TRBV12-4 to TRBJ1-5, with 10 bases fitting TRBD1. The ends lost 4 bases at V and 5 bases at J; junction bases unmatched: 5. CDR3 length equals 15 residues. CDR3 DNA sequence: TGTGCCAGCAGTTCATGGACAGGGGGGCATCAGCCCCAGCATTTT. It translates to CASSSWTGGHQPQHF.

The chain carries TRBV12-3 or TRBV12-4 and TRBJ2-3, with D possibly matching TRBD1 (5 bases). V shed 5 bases and J shed 14 bases, with 20 bases lying between them. The CDR3 loop spans 13 amino acids. The chain's CDR3 is CASSPTGPYPGYF. The CDR3 nucleotides are TGTGCCAGCAGTCCTACAGGACCTTATCCCGGGTATTTT.

The gene calls are TRBV7-3 and TRBJ2-1; D is undetermined. Germline CDR1 SGHTA, CDR2 FQGTGA. The V gene lost 2 bases and the J gene lost 10 bases, with 9 bases spanning the gap. This CDR3 spans 12 amino acids. This CDR3 reads CASSLDSREQFF. CDR3 nucleotides: TGTGCCAGCAGCTTAGATTCCCGGGAGCAGTTCTTC.

This sequence joins TRBV18 and TRBJ2-7; 14 bases agree with TRBD2. Germline CDR1 and CDR2: KGHSH and LQKENI. Trimming removed 2 bases from V and 7 bases from J; junction bases left unmatched: 7. This CDR3 has 16 residues. Written as DNA, the CDR3 is TGTGCCAGCTCACCAGGGACTAGCGGGGGAACTCCGGAGCAGTACTTC. Its protein is CASSPGTSGGTPEQYF. Based on the CDR3 plus reference TRBV18 and TRBJ2-7, the full variable domain is NAGVMQNPRHLVRRRGQEARLRCSPMKGHSHVYWYRQLPEEGLKFMVYLQKENIIDESGMPKERFSAEFPKEGPSILRIQQVVRGDSAAYFCASSPGTSGGTPEQYFGPGTRLTVT.

V usage is TRBV6-1 and J usage is TRBJ2-7, with a possible D match to TRBD1 (6 bases). V was cut by 6 bases and J by 2 bases, with 17 bases left in between. CDR1 is MNHNS and CDR2 is SASEGT in the germline V gene. There are 15 residues in the CDR3. The CDR3 region is CASRSDRLPTYEQYF. As DNA, the CDR3 is TGTGCCAGCAGATCCGACAGGCTCCCAACCTACGAGCAGTACTTC.

In this sample, this clonotype turned up a few times. The chain recombines TRBV10-3 with TRBJ2-5; 11 bases are a match to TRBD2. The CDR3 spans 16 residues. Germline trimming cut 10 bases from V and 5 bases from J; bases unmatched to any gene: 15. Looked up from germline, CDR1 is ENHRY and CDR2 is SYGVKD. CDR3: CATRGASGGTRETQYF. The CDR3 bases are TGTGCCACACGCGGGGCTAGCGGGGGGACTAGGGAGACCCAGTACTTC.

The chain employs TRBV4-2 and TRBJ1-6, with 8 bases that match TRBD1. CDR1 is LGHNA, CDR2 YNFKEQ, per germline. This CDR3 has 16 residues. The V segment lost 0 bases and the J segment 9 bases; nucleotides outside the gene matches: 7. CDR3 amino acids: CASSQDIGTGTSPLHF. CDR3 sequence (DNA): TGTGCCAGCAGCCAAGATATCGGGACAGGTACTTCACCCCTCCACTTT.

The chain joins TRBV11-1 to TRBJ2-1; a possible D gene is TRBD2 (6 bases). CDR1 and CDR2 (germline): SGHAT, FQDESV (reference sequence). Trimming pared 1 base from V and 2 bases from J, leaving 9 bases between. The CDR3 has 15 residues. CDR3 nucleotides: TGTGCCAGCAGCTTAGACGGGGGACCCTACAATGAGCAGTTCTTC. This sequence encodes CASSLDGGPYNEQFF.

At least ten counts were recorded for this clonotype. V and J are TRBV7-9 and TRBJ2-5; TRBD2 matches at 9 bases. The CDR3 length is 17 residues. V gave up 1 base and J gave up 9 bases; unmatched junction bases: 15. Germline CDR1 reads SEHNR; CDR2 reads FQNEAQ (reference sequence). CDR3 amino acids: CASSLEIDGAGGRAQYF. CDR3 in DNA: TGTGCCAGCAGCTTAGAAATCGACGGAGCGGGAGGAAGGGCCCAGTACTTC.

This clonotype showed up many times. The V gene is TRBV25-1, the J gene TRBJ2-1; no reliable D call. Germline assignment: CDR1 MGHDK and CDR2 SYGVNS. This CDR3 comprises 12 residues. V was cut by 2 bases and J by 10 bases, with 9 bases left in between. In DNA form, the CDR3 reads TGTGCCAGCAGTGAAGTAGTCTTCGAGCAGTTCTTC. Translated: CASSEVVFEQFF.

This clonotype was observed a handful of times. The rearrangement uses TRBV6-1 and TRBJ1-1; possible D gene TRBD1, 6 bases. Trimming pared 0 bases from V and 1 base from J, leaving 9 bases between. The CDR3 has 15 residues. Looked up from germline, CDR1 is MNHNS and CDR2 is SASEGT. For the CDR3, the DNA is TGTGCCAGCAGTGAAGCACCAGGGGCGAACACTGAAGCTTTCTTT. It specifies CASSEAPGANTEAFF.

This clonotype showed up many times. The chain couples TRBV11-2 to TRBJ2-3, with 8 bases aligning to TRBD2. V shed 4 bases, J shed 0 bases, and the junction held 6 bases outside the gene matches. Germline loops: CDR1 SGHAT, CDR2 FQNNGV. This CDR3 is 16 amino acids long. The CDR3 DNA is TGTGCCAGCAGCTCCATAGCGGGATTTAGCACAGATACGCAGTATTTT. It encodes CASSSIAGFSTDTQYF.

The chain couples TRBV6-2 or TRBV6-3 to TRBJ1-2, with D uncertain. CDR1 is MNHEY, CDR2 SVGEGT, per germline. Trimming took 2 bases from V and 3 from J, leaving 7 bases between them. The CDR3 totals 13 residues. CDR3 in amino acids: CASSYDPDYGYTF. For the CDR3, the DNA is TGTGCCAGCAGTTACGACCCCGACTATGGCTACACCTTC.

The chain is built from TRBV7-6 and TRBJ2-3; possible D gene TRBD2, 5 bases. The germline V and J ends were trimmed by 1 base and 0 bases, with 11 bases remaining between them. The V gene's germline CDR1 is SGHVS and CDR2 FNYEAQ. The CDR3 totals 16 residues. The CDR3 spells CASSLGSGPSTDTQYF. The CDR3 nucleotides read TGTGCCAGCAGCTTAGGAAGCGGCCCTAGCACAGATACGCAGTATTTT.

J is TRBJ2-3 and V is TRBV27; D may be TRBD1 (6 bases). The V end lost 7 bases, the J end lost 3 bases, and 14 bases lay between the germline ends. The CDR3 sequence is 14 residues long. The germline CDR1 and CDR2 sequences are MNHEY and SMNVEV (reference sequence). This chain's CDR3 is CASTLGQPTDTQYF. Written as DNA, the CDR3 is TGTGCCAGCACCCTCGGACAGCCAACAGATACGCAGTATTTT.

This chain connects TRBV15 to TRBJ2-7; 9 bases align to TRBD2. The CDR3 is 15 residues long. J gave up 3 bases and V 0 bases, and 3 bases lay outside the gene matches. From germline, CDR1 is LNHNV and CDR2 YYDKDF (reference sequence). The CDR3 here is CATSREGTSSYEQYF. In DNA, the CDR3 is TGTGCCACCAGCAGAGAGGGGACTAGCAGCTACGAGCAGTACTTC.

This clonotype was observed a handful of times. This chain links TRBV5-4 with TRBJ2-7, with 13 bases fitting TRBD2. Germline V gene lookup returns CDR1 SGHNT and CDR2 YYREEE (reference sequence). The CDR3 totals 17 residues. Trimming cost V 3 bases and J 6 bases; bases outside gene matches: 12. DNA for the CDR3: TGTGCCAGCAGCTCCGCTGAACTAGCGGGGGGGCCGGGCGAGCAGTACTTC. This codes for CASSSAELAGGPGEQYF.

The chain recombines TRBV3-1 with TRBJ2-1, with 11 bases fitting TRBD2. Losses at the gene ends were 0 bases for V and 0 bases for J; bases not matched to a gene: 7. The CDR3 has 19 amino acids. Germline V gene lookup returns CDR1 LGHDT and CDR2 YNNKEL (reference sequence). The CDR3 nucleotides are TGTGCCAGCAGCCAAGATGGACTAGCGGGTGCTAGCTCCTACAATGAGCAGTTCTTC. Its translation is CASSQDGLAGASSYNEQFF.

This clonotype was observed a few times. This chain uses TRBV27 with TRBJ2-2; perhaps TRBD2 as D (7 bases). V lost 6 bases to trimming and J lost 7 bases, with 12 bases between them. CDR1 is MNHEY, CDR2 SMNVEV, per germline (reference sequence). CDR3 length equals 13 residues. This CDR3 reads CASSTGGYGELFF. CDR3 nucleotide sequence: TGTGCCAGCAGCACGGGGGGCTACGGGGAGCTGTTTTTT.

The chain has TRBV7-3 and TRBJ2-5, with D hard to call. CDR1 is SGHTA, CDR2 FQGTGA, per germline. The CDR3 covers 17 residues. V lost 1 base, J lost 4 bases, and 19 bases lay in between. This CDR3 reads CASSLNPLTQVGETQYF. CDR3 nucleotides: TGTGCCAGCAGCTTAAACCCCCTAACGCAGGTCGGAGAGACCCAGTACTTC. The full variable domain, completed using reference TRBV7-3 and TRBJ2-5, is GAGVSQTPSNKVTEKGKYVELRCDPISGHTALYWYRQSLGQGPEFLIYFQGTGAADDSGLPNDRFFAVRPEGSVSTLKIQRTERGDSAVYLCASSLNPLTQVGETQYFGPGTRLLVL.

This clonotype was seen just once. An end of the junction differs from the germline gene, which may be a read error. The V call is TRBV19, the J call TRBJ2-7, with 8 positions matching TRBD1. Germline V gene lookup returns CDR1 LNHDA and CDR2 SQIVND (reference sequence). CDR3 length: 15 amino acids. The CDR3 sequence is CASSLDWMTGDEQYF. The CDR3 DNA sequence: TGTGCCAGTAGTCTAGATTGGATGACAGGGGACGAGCAGTACTTC.

Only a few counts were recorded for this clonotype. V usage is TRBV12-3 or TRBV12-4 and J usage is TRBJ1-1; D is uncertain. Trimming removed 2 bases from V and 1 base from J, with 8 bases in between. The CDR3 consists of 14 residues. The CDR3 reads CASSLQPQNTEAFF. DNA of the CDR3: TGTGCCAGCAGTTTACAGCCTCAGAACACTGAAGCTTTCTTT.

This sequence joins TRBV11-2 and TRBJ1-1, with D hard to call. The CDR3 contains 14 residues. The V end was cut by 1 base, the J end by 6 bases, with 12 bases between. CDR1 SGHAT and CDR2 FQNNGV come from the germline V gene. In DNA form, the CDR3 reads TGTGCCAGCAGCTTAGGGGGTTCGTTTTCTGAAGCTTTCTTT. Translation: CASSLGGSFSEAFF.

The CDR3: CASIQWGGNEKLFF. In DNA form, the CDR3 reads TGTGCCAGCATCCAATGGGGGGGAAATGAAAAACTGTTTTTT. This chain uses TRBV7-9 with TRBJ1-4; D is perhaps TRBD1 (5 bases). Germline V lookup: CDR1 SEHNR, CDR2 FQNEAQ (reference sequence). The CDR3 covers 14 residues. V was clipped by 7 bases and J by 5 bases, with 14 bases between them.